This T cell receptor beta chain was recorded in a study of CD8+CD57+ T cells in acquired aplastic anemia. As for the study in general: Sorted CD4+ plus CD8+ cells gave DNA averaging around 3 ug. Study-wide results and caveats: Patients were compared with controls for CD8+ Simpson's diversity, and no significant difference emerged.

Patients picked for sequencing had shown CD8+CD57+ cell expansion detected by flow cytometry. Every patient had severe acquired aplastic anemia. None of the patients had been given any therapy when their blood was sampled. Germline V CDR1 and CDR2: GTSNPN, SVGIG (reference sequence). Trimming cost V 5 bases and J 6 bases; bases outside gene matches: 9. The CDR3 sequence is 14 residues long. Details on this clonotype: What it recognizes is unknown.

It was genomic DNA that served as the template for profiling TCR beta VDJ and CDR3. Via MiXCR, TCRdb re-called the reads, giving one row per CDR3 protein. The table shows about 150,000 distinct CDR3 sequences, with about 48% occurring only once. Sequencing was done on a sample of sorted CD4+, CD8+, or CD8+CD57+ T cells (not recorded which) from PBMCs. This TCR came from a human donor with aplastic anemia. The chain has TRBV30 and TRBJ2-3; 9 bases agree with TRBD1. CDR3: CAWGTQGASDTQYF. The CDR3 DNA reads as TGTGCCTGGGGTACACAGGGGGCTTCCGATACGCAGTATTTT.